This T cell receptor beta chain came from a study of blood T cell repertoires in COVID-19. Turning to the study itself: The samples span acute and convalescent COVID-19 from the United States, Italy and Spain. T cells, B-cell-depleted T cells, or PBMCs supplied cDNA or gDNA.

V lost 5 bases and J lost 0, with 13 bases in between. The CDR3 runs 15 residues. Germline loops: CDR1 SGHAT, CDR2 FQNNGV. Original analysis: Nucleated cell number was recorded as an estimate derived from reference gene primer amplification. Here immunoSEQ multiplex PCR was the method, and the copy in TCRdb shows in-frame clones only, minus some. V and J calls and clone size follow that table, whereas D and trimming were derived from the DNA. The table includes 90,000 to 100,000 clones, about 80% detected once. The sequence came from a man in his sixties with acute or convalescent COVID-19. The chain links TRBV11-2 to TRBJ2-5; D is unclear. The material sequenced was peripheral blood. DNA of the CDR3: TGTGCCAGCAGCGTGCGGAATAATAACCAAGAGACCCAGTACTTC. Translated, it gives CASSVRNNNQETQYF.